One and the same sample provided the 8 T cell receptor beta chains below, sequenced in a study of OX40 agonist ivuxolimab in advanced cancers. TCRdb keeps only in-frame clones here, not all; method: immunoSEQ multiplex PCR. The data hold over 95,000 clones, with 75% to 95% observed a single time. Specimen: CD4+ or CD8+ T cells sorted from blood, collected in a trial of the OX40 agonist ivuxolimab. These receptor sequences come from an adult with an advanced solid tumor such as melanoma, head and neck, liver or kidney cancer.

This rearrangement joins TRBV6-1 to TRBJ1-2; TRBD1 agrees at 10 bases. CDR1 and CDR2 (germline): MNHNS, SASEGT. The CDR3 is 15 amino acids. Trimming cost V 5 bases and J 3 bases; bases outside gene matches: 6. The CDR3, as DNA: TGTGCCAGCAGTAACGGACAGGGGGGGTACTATGGCTACACCTTC. Amino acids: CASSNGQGGYYGYTF.

The genes are TRBV5-4 and TRBJ2-2, with 12 bases that match TRBD2. CDR3 length equals 16 residues. CDR1 and CDR2 from the germline V gene are SGHNT and YYREEE (reference sequence). V shed 0 bases and J 7 bases; nucleotides not matched to a gene: 4. Here the CDR3 DNA reads TGTGCCAGCAGCTTGGCTAGCGGGAGGGCCCACGGGGAGCTGTTTTTT. Its translation: CASSLASGRAHGELFF.

The J gene is TRBJ2-7, the V gene TRBV27; the D gene is possibly TRBD1 (6 bases). This CDR3 region has 13 residues. Trimming removed 6 bases at V and 6 bases at J, with 15 bases between. Germline V CDR1 and CDR2: MNHEY, SMNVEV (reference sequence). In nucleotides, the CDR3 is TGTGCCAGCAGCTCTAACGTCAGGGGCGAGCAGTACTTC. Translated, it gives CASSSNVRGEQYF.

The chain's CDR3 is CASSPARQTGGVSGANVLTF. CDR3 nucleotides: TGTGCCAGCAGCCCCGCGAGACAAACAGGGGGCGTCTCTGGGGCCAACGTCCTGACTTTC. The chain combines TRBV14 with TRBJ2-6, with 9 bases fitting TRBD1. After removal of 4 bases from V and 0 bases from J, the junction contained 13 bases not matched to a gene. Germline loops: CDR1 SGHDN, CDR2 FVKESK. This CDR3 region has 20 residues.

The chain recombines TRBV5-1 with TRBJ2-3; 8 bases fit TRBD2. The CDR3 contains 14 residues. Germline-derived CDR1 and CDR2 are SGHRS and YFSETQ. The ends lost 0 bases at V and 6 bases at J; junction bases unmatched: 3. The CDR3 protein is CASSLVGGVDTQYF. In DNA form, the CDR3 reads TGCGCCAGCAGCTTGGTCGGGGGGGTCGATACGCAGTATTTT.

This clone has just one count. The chain employs TRBV4-2 and TRBJ2-1; TRBD1 aligns across 9 bases. The CDR3 runs 18 residues. The ends lost 1 base at V and 4 bases at J; junction bases unmatched: 11. From germline, CDR1 is LGHNA and CDR2 YNFKEQ. The CDR3 loop reads CASSQAGQGSILYNEQFF. For the CDR3, the DNA is TGTGCCAGCAGCCAAGCTGGACAGGGGTCTATTCTATACAATGAGCAGTTCTTC.

V is TRBV4-2 and J is TRBJ2-7, with TRBD2 matching 10 bases. This CDR3 region has 16 residues. CDR1 LGHNA and CDR2 YNFKEQ come from the germline V gene. Trimming cost V 0 bases and J 2 bases; bases outside gene matches: 4. This chain's CDR3 is CASSQDRTSGTYEQYF. The CDR3 nucleotides read TGTGCCAGCAGCCAAGATAGGACTAGCGGTACCTACGAGCAGTACTTC.

This chain links TRBV7-8 with TRBJ2-7; D uncertain. The CDR3 spans 15 residues. Trimming took 1 base from V and 0 from J, leaving 10 bases between them. Germline V gene lookup returns CDR1 SGHVS and CDR2 FQNEAQ. The CDR3 reads CASSLVELSSYEQYF. Here the CDR3 DNA reads TGTGCCAGCAGCTTAGTCGAATTAAGCTCCTACGAGCAGTACTTC.